This T cell receptor (beta chain) emerged from a study of T-cell memory formation after mild COVID-19. On the study more broadly: TCR clusters were largely donor specific.

The study's findings and limits: The CD4+ clones that contracted clustered mainly within CM and EM, and the CD8+ clones concentrated in EMRA. Later expanders leaned CD4+, whereas clones that contracted between day 15 and 85 were balanced CD4/CD8.

V was cut by 2 bases and J by 6 bases, with 8 bases left in between. This CDR3 has 13 amino acids. Germline V gene sequence: CDR1 SGHTS, CDR2 YDEGEE. TCR alpha and TCR beta cDNA libraries carrying sample barcodes and UMIs came from 5'RACE with constant-segment primers. TCRdb used MiXCR to reprocess the 5' RACE reads, holding one entry per CDR3 protein. Here the sample spans 580,000 or so distinct CDR3 sequences, 17% being singletons. This clonotype turned up a few times. Its antigen is unidentified. The receptor was isolated from an adult woman who had mild COVID-19 (a few samples of this study predate the infection). Cell type and time point are not known. V usage is TRBV5-8 and J usage is TRBJ1-4; D not certain. Specimen: PBMCs or a T cell subset sorted from them (not recorded which). CDR3 coding DNA: TGTGCCAGCAGCTTAGTAAACGATGAAAAACTGTTTTTT. Translating it yields CASSLVNDEKLFF.